The 3 T cell receptor beta chains presented below share a single source sample, sequenced in a study of PD-1 blockade in classical Hodgkin lymphoma. Brentuximab vedotin exposure varied among the patients, all of whom had relapsed after autologous stem cell transplantation. Method: immunoSEQ multiplex PCR; TCRdb's copy keeps in-frame clones and lacks some. Of 50,000 or so clones in the sample, just under 75% were seen once. Here the sequenced sample was peripheral blood mononuclear cells (PBMCs), taken before the second cycle of nivolumab. These TCRs come from a human donor with classical Hodgkin lymphoma.

This clone turned up a few times. J is TRBJ1-6 and V is TRBV11-2; D is possibly TRBD1 (5 bases). The ends were cut back, 0 bases at V and 10 bases at J, with 13 bases in the middle. This CDR3 region has 15 residues. Germline lookup yields CDR1 SGHAT and CDR2 FQNNGV. This chain's CDR3 is CASSLDWGGGSPLHF. The CDR3 nucleotides are TGTGCCAGCAGCTTAGATTGGGGCGGTGGATCACCCCTCCACTTT.

The chain recombines TRBV29-1 with TRBJ2-5; D might be TRBD1 (6 bases). Germline lookup yields CDR1 SQVTM and CDR2 ANQGSEA. The germline V and J ends were trimmed by 2 bases and 3 bases, with 7 bases remaining between them. The CDR3 is 12 amino acids. In DNA, the CDR3 is TGCAGCGTTGAAAGACAGGAAGAGACCCAGTACTTC. It is translated as CSVERQEETQYF.

The chain couples TRBV29-1 to TRBJ1-1, with D possibly being TRBD1 (6 bases). Germline V gives CDR1 SQVTM, CDR2 ANQGSEA. This CDR3 contains 12 residues. V was shortened by 6 bases and J by 4 bases, with 12 bases between the two germline ends. CDR3 amino acids: CSVQGLGTEAFF. CDR3 nucleotides: TGCAGCGTGCAGGGGTTGGGCACTGAAGCTTTCTTT.